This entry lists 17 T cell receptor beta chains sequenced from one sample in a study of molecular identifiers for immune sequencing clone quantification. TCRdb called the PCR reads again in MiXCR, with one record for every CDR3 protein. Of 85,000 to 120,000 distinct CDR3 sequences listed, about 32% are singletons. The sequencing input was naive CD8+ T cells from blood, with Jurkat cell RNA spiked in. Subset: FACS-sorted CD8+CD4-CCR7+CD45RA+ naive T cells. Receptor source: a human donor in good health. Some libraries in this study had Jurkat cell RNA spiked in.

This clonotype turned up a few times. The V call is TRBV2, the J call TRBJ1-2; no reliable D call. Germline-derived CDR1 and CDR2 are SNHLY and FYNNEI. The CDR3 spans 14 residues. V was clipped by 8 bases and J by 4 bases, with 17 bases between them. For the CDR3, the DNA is TGTGCCAGCCGCCTAACGTTTCCCCTCTATGGCTACACCTTC. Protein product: CASRLTFPLYGYTF.

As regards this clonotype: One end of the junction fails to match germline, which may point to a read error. The CDR3 coding sequence is TGCGCCAGCAGCTGGAGCGGGAAATTGGGTACGCGGTATTTT. Protein: CASSWSGKLGTRYF. The genes are TRBV5-1 and TRBJ2-3; 7 positions agree with TRBD2. CDR3 size: 14 residues. In germline, CDR1 is SGHRS, CDR2 YFSETQ.

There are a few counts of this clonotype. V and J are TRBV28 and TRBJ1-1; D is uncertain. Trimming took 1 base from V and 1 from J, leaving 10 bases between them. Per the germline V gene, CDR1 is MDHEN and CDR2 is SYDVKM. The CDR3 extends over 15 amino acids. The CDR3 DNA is TGTGCCAGCAGTTTATCGGGCAGGAGGAACACTGAAGCTTTCTTT. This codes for CASSLSGRRNTEAFF.

CDR3 sequence: CASSPDFLNTEAFF. CDR3 nucleotides: TGTGCCAGCTCACCGGACTTTCTGAACACTGAAGCTTTCTTT. V and J are TRBV18 and TRBJ1-1; no firm D call. Germline CDR1 is KGHSH and CDR2 is LQKENI. The CDR3 is 14 amino acids. The germline V and J ends were trimmed by 3 bases and 0 bases, with 8 bases remaining between them.

For the CDR3, the DNA is TGTGCCAGCAGCCGGACAGGGATCGCCTACGAGCAGTACTTC. Translating gives CASSRTGIAYEQYF. This sequence joins TRBV12-3 or TRBV12-4 and TRBJ2-7; 8 bases match TRBD1. With 6 bases clipped from V and 2 bases from J, the junction kept 6 bases outside the gene matches. The length of the CDR3 is 14 residues.

The CDR3 coding sequence is TGTGCCAGCAGCCTACTAGCGGGAGCTGGGGAGCTGTTTTTT. Translated: CASSLLAGAGELFF. V gene TRBV6-4 combines with J gene TRBJ2-2, with TRBD2 identical over 11 bases. The germline V gene encodes CDR1 MRHNA and CDR2 SNTAGT. The CDR3 has 14 amino acids. Trimming removed 6 bases from V and 8 bases from J; junction bases left unmatched: 5.

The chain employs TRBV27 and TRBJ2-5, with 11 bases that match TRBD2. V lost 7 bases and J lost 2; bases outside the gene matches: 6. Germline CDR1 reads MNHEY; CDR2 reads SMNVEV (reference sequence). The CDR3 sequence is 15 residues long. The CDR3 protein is CASTASGRFQETQYF. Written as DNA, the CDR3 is TGTGCCAGCACTGCTAGCGGGAGGTTTCAAGAGACCCAGTACTTC.

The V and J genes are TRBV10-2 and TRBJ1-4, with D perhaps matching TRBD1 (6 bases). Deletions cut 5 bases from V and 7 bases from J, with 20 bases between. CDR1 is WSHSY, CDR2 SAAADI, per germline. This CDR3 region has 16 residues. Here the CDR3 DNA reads TGCGCCAGCAGTAATCCTACCGGGACACACGGTGAAAAACTGTTTTTT. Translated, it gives CASSNPTGTHGEKLFF.

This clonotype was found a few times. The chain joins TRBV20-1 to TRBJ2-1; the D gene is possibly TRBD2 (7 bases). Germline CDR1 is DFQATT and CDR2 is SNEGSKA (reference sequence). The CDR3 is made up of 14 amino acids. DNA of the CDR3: TGCAGCCTTCTAGGGGGAGGGCCCAAAAATGAGCAGTTCTTC. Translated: CSLLGGGPKNEQFF.

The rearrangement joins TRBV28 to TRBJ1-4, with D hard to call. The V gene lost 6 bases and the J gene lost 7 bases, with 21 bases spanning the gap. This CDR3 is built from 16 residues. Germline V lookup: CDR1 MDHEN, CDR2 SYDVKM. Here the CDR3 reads CASSASWIGHSEKLFF. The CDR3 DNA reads TGTGCCAGCAGCGCCTCCTGGATTGGTCATAGTGAAAAACTGTTTTTT.

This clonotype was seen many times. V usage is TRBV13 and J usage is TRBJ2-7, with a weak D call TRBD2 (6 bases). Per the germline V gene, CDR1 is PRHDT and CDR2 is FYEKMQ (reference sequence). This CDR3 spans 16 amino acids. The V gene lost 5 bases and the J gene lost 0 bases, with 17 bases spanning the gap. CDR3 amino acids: CASSAPGTQGSYEQYF. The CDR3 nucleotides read TGTGCCAGCAGCGCCCCAGGGACTCAAGGCTCCTACGAGCAGTACTTC.

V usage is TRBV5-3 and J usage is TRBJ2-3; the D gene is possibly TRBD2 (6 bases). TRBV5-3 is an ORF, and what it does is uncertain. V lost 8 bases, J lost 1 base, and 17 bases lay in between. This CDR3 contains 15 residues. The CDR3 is CASSVGWGGTDTQYF. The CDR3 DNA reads TGTGCCAGCAGCGTAGGTTGGGGGGGCACAGATACGCAGTATTTT.

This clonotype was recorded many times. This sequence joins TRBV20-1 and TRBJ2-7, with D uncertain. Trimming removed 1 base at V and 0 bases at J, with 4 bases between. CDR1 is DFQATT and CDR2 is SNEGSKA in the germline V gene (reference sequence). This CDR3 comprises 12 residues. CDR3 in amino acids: CSARGGSYEQYF. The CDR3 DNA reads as TGCAGTGCTAGAGGGGGCTCCTACGAGCAGTACTTC.

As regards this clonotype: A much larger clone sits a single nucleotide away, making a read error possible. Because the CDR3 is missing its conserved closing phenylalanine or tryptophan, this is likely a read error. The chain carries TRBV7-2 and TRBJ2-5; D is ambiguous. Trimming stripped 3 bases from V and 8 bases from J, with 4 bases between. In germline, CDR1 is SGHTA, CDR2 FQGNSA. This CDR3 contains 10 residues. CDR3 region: CASSLGTQYL. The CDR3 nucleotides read TGTGCCAGCAGCTTGGGTACCCAGTACCTC.

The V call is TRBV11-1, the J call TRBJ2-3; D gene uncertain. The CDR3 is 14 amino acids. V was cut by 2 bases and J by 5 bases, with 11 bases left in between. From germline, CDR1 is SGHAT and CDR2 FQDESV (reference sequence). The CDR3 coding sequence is TGTGCCAGCAGCTTAATATCCAAACTAGATACGCAGTATTTT. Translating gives CASSLISKLDTQYF.

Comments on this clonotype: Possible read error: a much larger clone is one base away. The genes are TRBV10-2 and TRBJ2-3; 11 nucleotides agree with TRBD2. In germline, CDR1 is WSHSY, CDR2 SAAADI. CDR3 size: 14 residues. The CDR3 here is CASAGTSGTDTRYF. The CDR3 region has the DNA TGCGCCAGCGCGGGGACTAGCGGCACAGATACGCGGTATTTT.

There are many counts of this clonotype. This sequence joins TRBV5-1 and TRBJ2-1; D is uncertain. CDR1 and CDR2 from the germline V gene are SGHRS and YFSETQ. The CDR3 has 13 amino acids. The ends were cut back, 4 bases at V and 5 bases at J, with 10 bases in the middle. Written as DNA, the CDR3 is TGCGCCAGCAGCCCGACAATGAACAATGAGCAGTTCTTC. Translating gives CASSPTMNNEQFF.